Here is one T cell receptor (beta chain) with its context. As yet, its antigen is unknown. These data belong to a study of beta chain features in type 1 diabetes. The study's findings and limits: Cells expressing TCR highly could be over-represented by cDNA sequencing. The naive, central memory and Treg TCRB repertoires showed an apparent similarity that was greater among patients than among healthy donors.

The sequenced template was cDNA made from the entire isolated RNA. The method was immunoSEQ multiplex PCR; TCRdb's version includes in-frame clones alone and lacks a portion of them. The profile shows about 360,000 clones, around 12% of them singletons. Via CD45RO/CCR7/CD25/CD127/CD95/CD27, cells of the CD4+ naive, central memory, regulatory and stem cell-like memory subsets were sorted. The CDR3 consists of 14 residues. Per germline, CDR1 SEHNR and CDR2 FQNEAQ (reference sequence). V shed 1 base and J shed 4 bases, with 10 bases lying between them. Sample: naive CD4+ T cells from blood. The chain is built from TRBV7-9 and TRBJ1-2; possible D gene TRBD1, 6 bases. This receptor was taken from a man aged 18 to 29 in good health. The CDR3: CASSLVQGFYGYTF. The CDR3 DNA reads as TGTGCCAGCAGCTTAGTCCAGGGGTTCTATGGCTACACCTTC. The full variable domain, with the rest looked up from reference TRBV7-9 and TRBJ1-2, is DTGVSQNPRHKITKRGQNVTFRCDPISEHNRLYWYRQTLGQGPEFLTYFQNEAQLEKSRLLSDRFSAERPKGSFSTLEIQRTEQGDSAMYLCASSLVQGFYGYTFGSGTRLTVV.